One and the same sample provided the 17 T cell receptor beta chains below, sequenced in a study of naive and memory T cell subsets. Study-wide points: Naive repertoires, especially CD8, held a few larger clonotypes, possibly memory cells re-expressing CD45RA.

No antigens are known for them. The beta constant-region primer was an equimolar mix of two oligonucleotides covering TRBC1 and TRBC2. Ligated cDNA was amplified by four rounds of PCR with nested alpha and beta constant-region primers and SP2. From the UMI-ligation and nested PCR reads, TCRdb called clonotypes with MiXCR, one entry per CDR3 protein. Of roughly 100,000 distinct CDR3 sequences listed, about 10% are singletons. The source material was naive CD4+ T cells from blood. These receptors all stem from a human donor in good health.

In its sample, this clonotype was seen a few times. The CDR3 DNA sequence: TGTGCCAGCAGCCAGGGCCGGGGTTACGAGCAGTACTTC. It specifies CASSQGRGYEQYF. The chain uses TRBV14 and TRBJ2-7; the D gene is possibly TRBD2 (5 bases). This CDR3 has 13 residues. Germline CDR1 and CDR2: SGHDN and FVKESK. V gave up 3 bases and J gave up 4 bases, with 10 bases separating them.

In DNA, the CDR3 is TGTGCCAGCAGCAAAGCCCCTTTCGCCCGGGACAGGGGAAATCAGCCCCAGCATTTT. It codes for CASSKAPFARDRGNQPQHF. This rearrangement joins TRBV21-1 to TRBJ1-5; the D segment call TRBD1 is taken from the table without a DNA check. TRBV21-1 is tagged as a pseudogene. The CDR3 consists of 19 residues.

At least ten counts were recorded for this clonotype. The chain combines TRBV29-1 with TRBJ2-3; D tentatively fits TRBD1 or TRBD2 (5 bases each). Trimming pared 7 bases from V and 2 bases from J, leaving 16 bases between. This CDR3 is built from 14 residues. The V gene's germline CDR1 is SQVTM and CDR2 ANQGSEA. CDR3 DNA sequence: TGCAGCGGGGGGTCCGTATTGGACACAGATACGCAGTATTTT. It translates to CSGGSVLDTDTQYF.

V usage is TRBV7-9 and J usage is TRBJ1-1; D call uncertain. CDR1 is SEHNR and CDR2 is FQNEAQ in the germline V gene (reference sequence). The germline V and J ends were trimmed by 5 bases and 1 base, with 5 bases remaining between them. CDR3 length: 12 amino acids. The DNA of the CDR3 is TGTGCCAGCAGCGGTACGAACACTGAAGCTTTCTTT. It specifies CASSGTNTEAFF.

This clonotype has just a few counts. J is TRBJ2-5 and V is TRBV6-6; the match to TRBD2 covers 13 bases. The CDR3 extends over 15 amino acids. The ends lost 6 bases at V and 5 bases at J; junction bases unmatched: 6. Germline V gives CDR1 MNHNY, CDR2 SVGAGI (reference sequence). The CDR3 here is CASRTSGRAGETQYF. The CDR3 DNA is TGTGCCAGCAGAACTAGCGGGAGGGCCGGTGAGACCCAGTACTTC.

CDR3 coding DNA: TGCAGTGCTAGAAAGGGCTCAGGGAAGGAGACCCAGTACTTC. Translated, it gives CSARKGSGKETQYF. The chain couples TRBV20-1 to TRBJ2-5, with TRBD1 as a possible D gene (5 bases). The CDR3 is 14 residues long. CDR1 is DFQATT and CDR2 is SNEGSKA in the germline V gene (reference sequence). V lost 2 bases to trimming and J lost 5 bases, with 15 bases between them.

There are many counts of this clonotype. The chain combines TRBV7-2 with TRBJ2-3, with no clear D. V was clipped by 2 bases and J by 3 bases, with 3 bases between them. The germline CDR1 and CDR2 sequences are SGHTA and FQGNSA. The CDR3 has 12 residues. The CDR3 DNA sequence: TGTGCCAGCAGCTTATATACAGATACGCAGTATTTT. Translated, it gives CASSLYTDTQYF.

This clonotype was detected only a few times. Its ends do not fully match the called genes, so a read error is possible. V gene TRBV7-7 combines with J gene TRBJ2-7; 7 bases align to TRBD2. This CDR3 has 13 residues. Germline V lookup: CDR1 SSHAT, CDR2 FNYEAQ (reference sequence). CDR3 in DNA: TGTGCTAGCAGCCAGGGACTACTATACGAGCAGTACTTC. Translated, it gives CASSQGLLYEQYF.

This clonotype came up a few times. V and J are TRBV5-1 and TRBJ2-5; perhaps TRBD1 as D (6 bases). Germline assignment: CDR1 SGHRS and CDR2 YFSETQ. The CDR3 has 15 residues. The V gene lost 4 bases and the J gene lost 3 bases, with 16 bases spanning the gap. The CDR3: CASSGRDTVKETQYF. CDR3 coding DNA: TGCGCCAGCAGCGGCCGGGACACGGTGAAAGAGACCCAGTACTTC.

CDR3 nucleotides: TGTGCCAGCAGCCCCTCCCCTGGTATCGATGAAGCTTTCTTT. Translation gives CASSPSPGIDEAFF. The rearrangement links TRBV7-2 to TRBJ1-1; D unclear. V lost 5 bases, J lost 7 bases, and 17 bases lay in between. This CDR3 has 14 residues. Looked up from germline, CDR1 is SGHTA and CDR2 is FQGNSA. The full variable domain, completed using reference TRBV7-2 and TRBJ1-1, is GAGVSQSPSNKVTEKGKDVELRCDPISGHTALYWYRQSLGQGLEFLIYFQGNSAPDKSGLPSDRFSAERTGGSVSTLTIQRTQQEDSAVYLCASSPSPGIDEAFFGQGTRLTVV.

This clonotype showed up just a few times. V usage is TRBV12-3 or TRBV12-4 and J usage is TRBJ2-1; D is unresolved. The length of the CDR3 is 15 residues. The germline V and J ends were trimmed by 4 bases and 0 bases, with 10 bases remaining between them. The CDR3 protein is CASSYDLSSYNEQFF. CDR3 in DNA: TGTGCCAGCAGTTACGACTTGAGCTCCTACAATGAGCAGTTCTTC.

The J gene is TRBJ2-7, the V gene TRBV20-1; TRBD2 might be the D (6 bases). CDR3 length: 14 residues. The V gene lost 3 bases and the J gene lost 0 bases, with 12 bases spanning the gap. CDR1 is DFQATT, CDR2 SNEGSKA, per germline (reference sequence). CDR3: CSARGPGGSYEQYF. DNA of the CDR3: TGCAGTGCTAGGGGACCCGGGGGCTCCTACGAGCAGTACTTC.

This clonotype was counted many times. V is TRBV20-1 and J is TRBJ2-3; 10 bases align to TRBD2. V lost 4 bases and J lost 4; bases outside the gene matches: 5. The CDR3 sequence is 14 residues long. Germline CDR1 and CDR2: DFQATT and SNEGSKA (reference sequence). DNA for the CDR3: TGCAGTGCTATAACTAGCGGGAAGGCAGATACGCAGTATTTT. It yields the protein CSAITSGKADTQYF.

Comment on this clonotype: This may stem from a read error, because a much larger clone lies one nucleotide away. The V gene is TRBV4-3, the J gene TRBJ2-1; unclear D gene. CDR3 length: 13 amino acids. V shed 4 bases and J shed 8 bases, with 12 bases lying between them. Germline-derived CDR1 and CDR2 are LGHNA and YSLEER. The chain's CDR3 is CASSRQSNDEQFF. The CDR3 DNA follows: TGCGCCAGCAGCCGACAATCGAACGATGAGCAGTTCTTC.

This clonotype has a handful of counts. The V gene is TRBV7-2, the J gene TRBJ2-3, with 10 bases that match TRBD2. Germline assignment: CDR1 SGHTA and CDR2 FQGNSA. The CDR3 length is 15 residues. J was trimmed by 1 base and V by 3 bases; bases with no gene match: 1. This chain's CDR3 is CASSFLAGGTDTQYF. In DNA form, the CDR3 reads TGTGCCAGCAGCTTCCTAGCGGGAGGCACAGATACGCAGTATTTT. Full variable domain (missing parts from reference TRBV7-2 and TRBJ2-3): GAGVSQSPSNKVTEKGKDVELRCDPISGHTALYWYRQSLGQGLEFLIYFQGNSAPDKSGLPSDRFSAERTGGSVSTLTIQRTQQEDSAVYLCASSFLAGGTDTQYFGPGTRLTVL.

The sample holds many counts of this clonotype. CDR3 coding DNA: TGTGCCAGCAGCCGAGGCCGATACACCGCTAGCACAGATACGCAGTATTTT. It is translated as CASSRGRYTASTDTQYF. The chain couples TRBV7-8 to TRBJ2-3; D is unclear. V was shortened by 5 bases and J by 0 bases, with 18 bases between the two germline ends. Germline V gene sequence: CDR1 SGHVS, CDR2 FQNEAQ. This CDR3 is built from 17 residues.

The chain is built from TRBV7-3 and TRBJ1-1; D is unclear. The CDR3 is made up of 14 amino acids. The V gene's germline CDR1 is SGHTA and CDR2 FQGTGA. Trimming took off 1 base at V and 3 bases at J, with 9 bases between the two ends. The CDR3 DNA reads as TGTGCCAGCAGCTTAAGGGCGGGTTACACTGAAGCTTTCTTT. This sequence encodes CASSLRAGYTEAFF.